The rows below give T cell receptor beta chains drawn from one sample of a study of identical twins. TCRdb recomputed calls from the 5' RACE reads with MiXCR, one row per CDR3 protein. The sample lists 550,000 to 700,000 distinct CDR3 sequences, about 20% occurring once. The same specimen was also included in a second study, on T cells expressing NK-cell markers.

The sequencing input was PBMCs. These receptors came from a woman aged 18-35 years in good health. The CDR3 runs from the conserved cysteine through the conserved F or W. A D gene is named only where the DNA matches it firmly. Clone sizes are given selectively: once, few, many, or a class where the clone is expanded.

TRBV7-2	TRBD2	TRBJ2-7	few	TGTGCCAGCAGCTTAGTATCCATCGGGGGGAACCACGAGCAGTACTTC	CASSLVSIGGNHEQYF
TRBV20-1	-	TRBJ2-2	few	TGCAGTCCGTACACAGTGGGTACCGGGGAGCTGTTTTTT	CSPYTVGTGELFF
TRBV29-1	TRBD1	TRBJ2-6	many	TGCAGCGATCAACCCGGGACAGCGGCTTCTGGGGCCAACGTCCTGACTTTC	CSDQPGTAASGANVLTF
TRBV20-1	TRBD2	TRBJ2-7	few	TGCAGTGCTAGACGATCCGGGACTACCGCTGAGGAGCAGTACTTC	CSARRSGTTAEEQYF
TRBV15	TRBD1	TRBJ2-5	-	TGTGCCACCAGCAAAACACCTACAGGGGACCAAGAGACCCAGTACTTC	CATSKTPTGDQETQYF
TRBV6-5	-	TRBJ2-1	many	TGTGCCAGCAGTTACTCGGGCAGGCCCTACAATGAGCAGTTCTTC	CASSYSGRPYNEQFF
TRBV19	TRBD2	TRBJ2-1	many	TGTGCCAGTAGCGAGCGGGGGAGGAGAACCTACAATGAGCAGTTCTTC	CASSERGRRTYNEQFF
TRBV11-2	TRBD1	TRBJ2-3	-	TGTGCCAGCAGCTTCCCTGGACAGGGAAGACTTAGCACAGATACGCAGTATTTT	CASSFPGQGRLSTDTQYF
TRBV6-2/TRBV6-3	-	TRBJ1-5	many	TGTGCCAGCAGTTGGGGTCGCGGAGGCAATCAGCCCCAGCATTTT	CASSWGRGGNQPQHF
TRBV2	TRBD2	TRBJ2-7	many	TGTGCCAGCAGTTCACCGACTAGCGGGTTACCCTACGAGCAGTACTTC	CASSSPTSGLPYEQYF
TRBV21-1	-	TRBJ2-2	few	TGTGCCAGCAGCAATTGGATAGGACACTCGAACACCGGGGAGCTGTTTTTT	CASSNWIGHSNTGELFF
TRBV18	-	TRBJ1-4	-	TGTGCCAGCTCACGAAGCGTGGCGCCAACTAATGAAAAACTGTTTTTT	CASSRSVAPTNEKLFF
TRBV15	-	TRBJ2-1	many	TGTGCCACCAGCAGAGATTGGGTAGGGGTGAATGAGCAGTTCTTC	CATSRDWVGVNEQFF
TRBV5-8	-	TRBJ2-7	-	TGTGCCAGCAGCCTCACGACCGGCATGGATGAGCAGTACTTC	CASSLTTGMDEQYF
TRBV7-9	-	TRBJ1-5	-	TGTGCCAGCAGCTTCAGTTCTCAGCCCCAGCATTTT	CASSFSSQPQHF
TRBV14	TRBD1	TRBJ1-1	-	TGTGCCAGAAACGCCGGGACAGGGCATTCTGAAGCTTTCTTT	CARNAGTGHSEAFF
TRBV30	TRBD1	TRBJ1-2	few	TGTGCCTGGAGTTGGGGACAGATAAACTATGGCTACACCTTC	CAWSWGQINYGYTF
TRBV12-3/TRBV12-4	-	TRBJ1-4	-	TGTGCCAGCAGGTTGACCGGGCTCTCCGAAAAACTGTTTTTT	CASRLTGLSEKLFF
TRBV5-1	TRBD1	TRBJ2-5	-	TGCGCCAGCAGCTGGCAGGGGGTAGAGACCCAGTACTTC	CASSWQGVETQYF
TRBV4-1	TRBD2	TRBJ2-5	-	TGCGCCAGCAGCCATGGACTAGCGGGGGGGTACCAAGAGACCCAGTACTTC	CASSHGLAGGYQETQYF
TRBV6-1	-	TRBJ2-5	few	TGTGCCAGCAGTGCCCGGGACCGAGCGTCCCAGTACTTC	CASSARDRASQYF
TRBV12-3/TRBV12-4	-	TRBJ2-7	-	TGTGCCAGCAGCCCGTCGCAGGCTACATCGTACGAGCAGTACTTC	CASSPSQATSYEQYF
TRBV6-5	TRBD2	TRBJ2-3	-	TGTGCCAGCAGTTCCAGGACTAGCGGGAGTGCAGATACGCAGTATTTT	CASSSRTSGSADTQYF
TRBV20-1	TRBD1	TRBJ2-1	-	TGCAGTGCACCCGGGACAGGCAACAATGAGCAGTTCTTC	CSAPGTGNNEQFF
TRBV7-2	-	TRBJ2-3	-	TGTGCCACCGAGTCCTTGAGCACAGATACGCAGTATTTT	CATESLSTDTQYF
TRBV20-1	TRBD2	TRBJ2-3	-	TGCAGTGCTAGAGACCTTCTGTCCCCTAGCGGGGACACAGATACGCAGTATTTT	CSARDLLSPSGDTDTQYF
TRBV20-1	-	TRBJ2-3	once	TGCAGTGCTAGAGATGGGGGGGGGCCAAATACGCAGTATTTT	CSARDGGGPNTQYF
TRBV7-6	TRBD2	TRBJ2-3	many	TGTGCCAGCAGCTTAGGGGGGAGGGGATCCTCAGTATCTCTCACAGATACGCAGTATTTT	CASSLGGRGSSVSLTDTQYF
TRBV20-1	-	TRBJ2-5	few	TGCAGTGCTGCCCTACTCCAGACCCAGTACTTC	CSAALLQTQYF
TRBV18	TRBD2	TRBJ2-1	-	TGTGCCAGCTCTCCGGGACTAGCGGGGATCTCCAATGAGCAGTTCTTC	CASSPGLAGISNEQFF
TRBV29-1	-	TRBJ2-6	many	TGCAGCGTTTCGGTGGACATGCTGTCCCGATCTGGGGCCAACGTCCTGACTTTC	CSVSVDMLSRSGANVLTF
TRBV7-2	-	TRBJ2-1	-	TGTGCCAGCAGCTTAGAAGCGGGCCAGGGGAATGAGCAGTTCTTC	CASSLEAGQGNEQFF
TRBV20-1	TRBD2	TRBJ2-7	few	TGCAGTGCTAGAGCCGGGACTAGCTCCACCTACGAGCAGTACTTC	CSARAGTSSTYEQYF
TRBV12-3/TRBV12-4	TRBD1	TRBJ2-5	-	TGTGCCAGCAGTACACGGGGGACAGGGGTGGACCAGTACTTC	CASSTRGTGVDQYF
TRBV12-3/TRBV12-4	TRBD2	TRBJ2-5	-	TGTGCCAGCAGGCTACGGGGGGTACAAGAGACCCAGTACTTC	CASRLRGVQETQYF